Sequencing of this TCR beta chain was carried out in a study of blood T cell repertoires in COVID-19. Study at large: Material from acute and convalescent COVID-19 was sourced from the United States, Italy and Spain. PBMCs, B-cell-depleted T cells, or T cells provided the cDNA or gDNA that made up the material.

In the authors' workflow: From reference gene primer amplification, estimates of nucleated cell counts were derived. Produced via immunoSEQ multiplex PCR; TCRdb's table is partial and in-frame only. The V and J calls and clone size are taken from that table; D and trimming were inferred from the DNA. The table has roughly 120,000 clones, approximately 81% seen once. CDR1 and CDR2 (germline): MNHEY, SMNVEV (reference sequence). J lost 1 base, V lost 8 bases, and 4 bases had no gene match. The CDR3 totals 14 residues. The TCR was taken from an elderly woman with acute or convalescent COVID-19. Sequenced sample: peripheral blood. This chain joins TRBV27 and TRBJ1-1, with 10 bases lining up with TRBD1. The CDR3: CASSRTGGNTEAFF. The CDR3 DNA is TGTGCCAGCTCCCGGACAGGGGGGAACACTGAAGCTTTCTTT.